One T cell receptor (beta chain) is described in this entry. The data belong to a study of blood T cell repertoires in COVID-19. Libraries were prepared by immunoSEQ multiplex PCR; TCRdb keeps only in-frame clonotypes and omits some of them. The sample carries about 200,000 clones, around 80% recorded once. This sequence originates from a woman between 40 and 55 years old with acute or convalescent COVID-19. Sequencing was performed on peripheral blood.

The CDR3 region is CASSVEASALGEQFF. The CDR3 bases are TGTGCCAGCAGCGTAGAAGCTAGCGCCCTAGGTGAGCAGTTCTTC. The chain is built from TRBV9 and TRBJ2-1; tentatively, D is TRBD2 (6 bases). The V end was cut by 0 bases, the J end by 9 bases, with 16 bases between. The CDR3 loop spans 15 amino acids. The germline CDR1 and CDR2 sequences are SGDLS and YYNGEE.